What follows are 5 T cell receptor beta chains derived from one specimen sequenced in a study of T cell responses to AZD1222 COVID-19 vaccine. This table comes from immunoSEQ multiplex PCR, and its TCRdb copy is limited to in-frame clones, with some not included. Of 150,000 to 170,000 clones in the sample, around 89% are singletons; the top ten hold less than 3.5%. This specimen was peripheral blood, taken on day 0 of AZD1222 vaccination. The receptors were gathered from an adult in good health.

The table lists this clone with a count of one. The V gene is TRBV5-4, the J gene TRBJ1-1; no reliable D call. From germline, CDR1 is SGHNT and CDR2 YYREEE (reference sequence). V dropped 0 bases and J dropped 0 bases, with 6 bases sitting between them. The CDR3 is made up of 14 amino acids. The chain's CDR3 is CASSLGGMNTEAFF. As DNA, the CDR3 is TGTGCCAGCAGCTTGGGTGGAATGAACACTGAAGCTTTCTTT.

This clone was seen a single time. The chain uses TRBV18 and TRBJ2-1; 8 nucleotides match TRBD2. The ends lost 4 bases at V and 4 bases at J; junction bases unmatched: 3. CDR3 length: 14 residues. Germline V gives CDR1 KGHSH, CDR2 LQKENI. The CDR3 DNA reads as TGTGCCAGCTCACAGGGGACTAGTTACAATGAGCAGTTCTTC. Encoded protein: CASSQGTSYNEQFF.

The V call is TRBV19, the J call TRBJ2-3; D is unresolved. The CDR3 sequence is 14 residues long. Trimming left V 6 bases short and J 0 bases short, with 10 bases between. Germline lookup yields CDR1 LNHDA and CDR2 SQIVND (reference sequence). CDR3 in amino acids: CASSMTTSTDTQYF. The DNA of the CDR3 is TGTGCCAGTAGCATGACGACTAGCACAGATACGCAGTATTTT.

The chain uses TRBV6-2 or TRBV6-3 and TRBJ2-1; 8 nucleotides line up with TRBD2. The germline V gene has CDR1 MNHEY and CDR2 SVGEGT. The CDR3 consists of 16 residues. The trim removed 5 bases at V and 0 bases at J, leaving 6 bases unmatched. This chain's CDR3 is CASSDRRGDSYNEQFF. The CDR3 DNA reads TGTGCCAGCAGTGACCGGCGGGGGGACTCCTACAATGAGCAGTTCTTC.

The rearrangement joins TRBV6-2 or TRBV6-3 to TRBJ2-7; 14 bases agree with TRBD2. Per germline, CDR1 MNHEY and CDR2 SVGEGT. J was trimmed by 4 bases and V by 5 bases; bases with no gene match: 7. The CDR3 loop spans 16 amino acids. CDR3 amino acids: CASSQGLAGAGYEQYF. DNA for the CDR3: TGTGCCAGCAGTCAGGGACTAGCGGGGGCCGGTTACGAGCAGTACTTC.